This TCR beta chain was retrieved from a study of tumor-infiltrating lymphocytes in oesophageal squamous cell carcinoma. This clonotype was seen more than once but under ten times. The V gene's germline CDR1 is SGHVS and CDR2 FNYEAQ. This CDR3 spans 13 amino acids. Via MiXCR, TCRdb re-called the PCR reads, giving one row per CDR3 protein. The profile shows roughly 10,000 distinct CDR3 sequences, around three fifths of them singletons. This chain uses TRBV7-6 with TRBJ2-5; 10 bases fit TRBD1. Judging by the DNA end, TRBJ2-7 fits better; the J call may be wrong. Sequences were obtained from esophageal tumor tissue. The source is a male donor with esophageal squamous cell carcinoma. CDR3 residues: CASSRDRGYEQYF. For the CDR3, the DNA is TGTGCCAGCAGCAGGGACAGGGGATACGAGCAGTACTTC.